Presented here are 20 T cell receptor beta chains from one specimen sequenced in a study of T cell changes during pregnancy in multiple sclerosis (dated by TCRdb to about 2019). The method behind the library was the immunoSEQ multiplex PCR assay. TCRdb provides this immuneACCESS table in a form limited to in-frame rearrangements. Some clones are lacking; in checked studies, under half of them reflect an unresolved V gene, and why the rest are absent is not known. This sample lists tens of thousands of clones; around nine tenths were detected once. About 6.3% of the sample is taken by the ten largest. The source was CD8+ T cells from peripheral blood mononuclear cells, collected after pregnancy. The receptors were gathered from a female donor in good health, enrolled as a control in a pregnancy study.

CDR3 in amino acids: CASSFSGVSTDTQYF. DNA for the CDR3: TGTGCCAGCAGCTTTAGCGGGGTGAGCACAGATACGCAGTATTTT. The chain is built from TRBV7-3 and TRBJ2-3, with 8 nucleotides matching TRBD2. Germline CDR1 reads SGHTA; CDR2 reads FQGTGA. The ends lost 3 bases at V and 0 bases at J; junction bases unmatched: 2. This CDR3 has 15 amino acids.

V gene TRBV13 combines with J gene TRBJ1-2; 11 nucleotides agree with TRBD1. Unmatched junction bases numbered 9, after V lost 5 bases and J lost 7 bases. There are 15 residues in the CDR3. Germline loops: CDR1 PRHDT, CDR2 FYEKMQ (reference sequence). The DNA for the CDR3 is TGTGCCAGCAGCGGGGGATGGACAGGGGGCTTTGGCTACACCTTC. This translates into CASSGGWTGGFGYTF.

The chain combines TRBV5-1 with TRBJ2-7; 9 bases map to TRBD1. CDR3 length equals 16 residues. V gave up 5 bases and J gave up 2 bases; unmatched junction bases: 11. CDR1 is SGHRS, CDR2 YFSETQ, per germline. Written as DNA, the CDR3 is TGCGCCAGCAGACACTCCGGACAGGGGAACACCTACGAGCAGTACTTC. This codes for CASRHSGQGNTYEQYF.

The gene calls are TRBV7-9 and TRBJ2-5, with TRBD2 matching over 9 bases. The CDR3 runs 16 residues. The germline CDR1 and CDR2 sequences are SEHNR and FQNEAQ (reference sequence). J lost 1 base, V lost 1 base, and 4 bases had no gene match. The CDR3: CASSLVQRGAQETQYF. The CDR3 DNA sequence: TGTGCCAGCAGCTTAGTCCAGCGGGGGGCCCAAGAGACCCAGTACTTC. Full variable domain (remainder filled in from reference TRBV7-9 and TRBJ2-5): DTGVSQNPRHKITKRGQNVTFRCDPISEHNRLYWYRQTLGQGPEFLTYFQNEAQLEKSRLLSDRFSAERPKGSFSTLEIQRTEQGDSAMYLCASSLVQRGAQETQYFGPGTRLLVL.

V and J are TRBV5-5 and TRBJ1-3, with D perhaps matching TRBD1 (6 bases). V was shortened by 3 bases and J by 4 bases, with 11 bases between the two germline ends. The germline V gene has CDR1 SGHKS and CDR2 YYEKEE (reference sequence). The CDR3 length is 14 residues. CDR3 bases: TGTGCCAGCAGCTGGGGGGGGCCGGGAAACACCATATATTTT. As protein: CASSWGGPGNTIYF.

The rearrangement uses TRBV11-2 and TRBJ2-3; tentatively, D is TRBD1 (7 bases). V was pared by 6 bases and J by 4 bases, with 14 bases between. CDR3 length: 14 residues. Germline assignment: CDR1 SGHAT and CDR2 FQNNGV. For the CDR3, the DNA is TGTGCCAGCAGAGAGGGCAGGGGGGCAGATACGCAGTATTTT. Amino acid sequence: CASREGRGADTQYF. Full variable domain (rest looked up from reference TRBV11-2 and TRBJ2-3): EAGVAQSPRYKIIEKRQSVAFWCNPISGHATLYWYQQILGQGPKLLIQFQNNGVVDDSQLPKDRFSAERLKGVDSTLKIQPAKLEDSAVYLCASREGRGADTQYFGPGTRLTVL.

This chain connects TRBV6-5 to TRBJ2-7; TRBD1 is a possible D gene (6 bases). The germline V and J ends were trimmed by 7 bases and 2 bases, with 12 bases remaining between them. Germline V gives CDR1 MNHEY, CDR2 SVGAGI. The CDR3 length is 13 residues. The CDR3 DNA reads TGTGCCAGCAACCCGACAGGAACCTACGAGCAGTACTTC. This gives the protein CASNPTGTYEQYF.

The chain couples TRBV7-6 to TRBJ2-2; TRBD2 is a possible D gene (5 bases). Germline CDR1 SGHVS, CDR2 FNYEAQ. The length of the CDR3 is 12 residues. Trimming removed 5 bases at V and 7 bases at J, with 8 bases between. CDR3 residues: CASSHTSGELFF. DNA of the CDR3: TGTGCCAGCAGCCATACTAGCGGGGAGCTGTTTTTT.

The chain joins TRBV6-6 to TRBJ1-1, with D unresolved. The germline CDR1 and CDR2 sequences are MNHNY and SVGAGI (reference sequence). This CDR3 is 13 amino acids long. V lost 0 bases to trimming and J lost 7 bases, with 9 bases between them. The CDR3 sequence is CASSYSPISEAFF. Here the CDR3 DNA reads TGTGCCAGCAGTTACTCCCCTATTAGTGAAGCTTTCTTT.

V is TRBV7-6 and J is TRBJ2-7, with 7 bases matching TRBD1. From germline, CDR1 is SGHVS and CDR2 FNYEAQ. The ends lost 5 bases at V and 2 bases at J; junction bases unmatched: 6. The CDR3 is made up of 14 amino acids. The CDR3 bases are TGTGCCAGCAGCCTCACAGGGGAAGCCTACGAGCAGTACTTC. Encoded protein: CASSLTGEAYEQYF.

The CDR3 loop reads CASSLARFTGELFF. In DNA form, the CDR3 reads TGTGCCAGCAGCTTAGCACGGTTCACCGGGGAGCTGTTTTTT. The genes are TRBV7-2 and TRBJ2-2, with D unclear. CDR1 is SGHTA, CDR2 FQGNSA, per germline. V lost 0 bases, J lost 4 bases, and 6 bases lay in between. The CDR3 length is 14 residues.

The chain carries TRBV9 and TRBJ1-6; tentatively, D is TRBD1 (5 bases). V was shortened by 4 bases and J by 8 bases, with 19 bases between the two germline ends. Looked up from germline, CDR1 is SGDLS and CDR2 is YYNGEE. This CDR3 region has 16 residues. CDR3 nucleotides: TGTGCCAGCAGCACCCAGTTCACAGGTGAACATTCACCCCTCCACTTT. As protein: CASSTQFTGEHSPLHF.

V gene TRBV5-4 combines with J gene TRBJ2-2, with D perhaps matching TRBD1 (5 bases). Germline V gene lookup returns CDR1 SGHNT and CDR2 YYREEE (reference sequence). V was shortened by 1 base and J by 7 bases, with 14 bases between the two germline ends. The CDR3 runs to 15 residues. The CDR3 DNA is TGTGCCAGCAGCTTGATTGGGTCAGGGAACGGGGAGCTGTTTTTT. This sequence encodes CASSLIGSGNGELFF.

In DNA, the CDR3 is TGTGCCAGCAGTGAAGGCGACACCACGAACACTGAAGCTTTCTTT. Its protein product is CASSEGDTTNTEAFF. The gene calls are TRBV6-1 and TRBJ1-1; unclear D gene. The V gene's germline CDR1 is MNHNS and CDR2 SASEGT. CDR3 length equals 15 residues. V lost 1 base and J lost 1, with 10 bases in between.

This chain links TRBV4-3 with TRBJ1-4; D unresolved. Trimming took off 1 base at V and 7 bases at J, with 10 bases between the two ends. The CDR3 length is 14 residues. Germline V gene sequence: CDR1 LGHNA, CDR2 YSLEER. The CDR3 sequence: CASSQGAMSEKLFF. DNA of the CDR3: TGCGCCAGCAGCCAAGGGGCTATGAGTGAAAAACTGTTTTTT.

The chain uses TRBV14 and TRBJ1-1; a weak D match, TRBD1 (5 bases). V dropped 8 bases and J dropped 3 bases, with 7 bases sitting between them. Germline-derived CDR1 and CDR2 are SGHDN and FVKESK. The CDR3 loop spans 11 amino acids. As DNA, the CDR3 is TGTGCCAGCGGGGCATACACTGAAGCTTTCTTT. Translated, it gives CASGAYTEAFF.

J is TRBJ2-7 and V is TRBV10-3; possibly TRBD1 for D (7 bases). This CDR3 has 14 residues. CDR1 and CDR2 (germline): ENHRY, SYGVKD. The ends were cut back, 5 bases at V and 1 base at J, with 12 bases in the middle. This CDR3 is CAISSGGSSYEQYF. The CDR3 bases are TGTGCCATCAGTTCAGGGGGGAGTTCCTACGAGCAGTACTTC.

The V and J genes are TRBV21-1 and TRBJ1-6; the table gives TRBD1 as D, unverified against the DNA. TRBV21-1 is tagged as a pseudogene. The CDR3 consists of 14 residues. CDR3 sequence reads: CASSTGTGNSPLHF. The CDR3 DNA reads TGTGCCAGCAGCACAGGGACAGGCAATTCACCCCTCCACTTT.

The chain joins TRBV6-5 to TRBJ1-5; 8 bases are shared with TRBD1. The J segment lost 1 base and the V segment lost 4 bases, leaving 6 bases of the junction unmatched. The CDR3 is 16 amino acids. Germline V lookup: CDR1 MNHEY, CDR2 SVGAGI. The CDR3 reads CASSSDRVGSNQPQHF. The CDR3 DNA reads TGTGCCAGCAGTTCGGACAGGGTGGGAAGCAATCAGCCCCAGCATTTT.

The rearrangement uses TRBV7-9 and TRBJ2-2, with TRBD1 matching 12 bases. Germline CDR1 and CDR2: SEHNR and FQNEAQ (reference sequence). This CDR3 is 15 amino acids long. The V gene end was trimmed by 5 bases and the J gene end by 8 bases; junction bases not matched to a gene: 6. Here the CDR3 DNA reads TGTGCCAGCAGCCCGAGGGACAGGGGGCATGGGGAGCTGTTTTTT. Its translation: CASSPRDRGHGELFF.